A single sample gave rise to the 14 T cell receptor beta chains below, sequenced in a study of T cell responses to AZD1222 COVID-19 vaccine. Sequencing used immunoSEQ multiplex PCR; TCRdb keeps in-frame clones, though not all of them. The table includes approximately 76,000 clones, roughly 88% detected once. The input for sequencing was peripheral blood, taken on day 0 of AZD1222 vaccination. Receptors were obtained from an adult in good health.

V usage is TRBV10-3 and J usage is TRBJ2-3; D is unclear. V lost 3 bases, J lost 4 bases, and 17 bases lay in between. CDR1 is ENHRY, CDR2 SYGVKD, per germline. The CDR3 runs 16 residues. CDR3 sequence: CAISDPRAQPPDTQYF. Here the CDR3 DNA reads TGTGCCATCAGTGATCCCCGGGCCCAACCGCCAGATACGCAGTATTTT.

The chain couples TRBV6-4 to TRBJ1-6, with TRBD1 as a possible D gene (6 bases). V was trimmed by 3 bases and J by 7 bases, leaving 7 bases between them. Germline lookup yields CDR1 MRHNA and CDR2 SNTAGT. The CDR3 has 13 amino acids. The CDR3 DNA reads TGTGCCAGCAGTGAGGACAGAAATTCACCCCTCCACTTT. Its protein is CASSEDRNSPLHF.

With regard to this clone: Other DNA sequences in the same sample also yield this CDR3. The J gene is TRBJ2-7, the V gene TRBV4-1; possibly TRBD1 or TRBD2 for D (5 bases each). The CDR3 runs to 16 residues. CDR1 and CDR2 (germline): MGHRA, YSYEKL. V lost 0 bases, J lost 1 base, and 13 bases lay in between. CDR3 sequence: CASSQERAGSSYEQYF. CDR3 DNA sequence: TGCGCCAGCAGCCAAGAGAGGGCAGGGTCTTCCTACGAGCAGTACTTC.

This clone was counted a single time. This chain uses TRBV2 with TRBJ2-7, with 9 bases that match TRBD2. V was pared by 5 bases and J by 0 bases, with 14 bases of the junction left unmatched. CDR3 size: 18 residues. The V gene's germline CDR1 is SNHLY and CDR2 FYNNEI. The CDR3 sequence: CASSLVVGLAGSSYEQYF. The DNA for the CDR3 is TGTGCCAGCAGTCTTGTTGTGGGGCTAGCGGGAAGCTCCTACGAGCAGTACTTC.

This clone was found a few times. This chain joins TRBV10-3 and TRBJ2-1; D possibly corresponds to TRBD2 (5 bases). From germline, CDR1 is ENHRY and CDR2 SYGVKD. V was shortened by 0 bases and J by 0 bases, with 9 bases between the two germline ends. The CDR3 is 16 amino acids. Here the CDR3 reads CAISESMAGSYNEQFF. The CDR3 DNA reads TGTGCCATCAGTGAGTCGATGGCGGGCTCCTACAATGAGCAGTTCTTC.

V and J are TRBV5-4 and TRBJ2-5, with TRBD1 identical over 9 bases. The CDR3 contains 16 residues. V was pared by 3 bases and J by 5 bases, with 11 bases of the junction left unmatched. Per the germline V gene, CDR1 is SGHNT and CDR2 is YYREEE (reference sequence). The CDR3 bases are TGTGCCAGCAGCTCTACGGGACAGGGAATGGGGGAGACCCAGTACTTC. Its translation: CASSSTGQGMGETQYF. The full variable domain, its missing parts supplied by reference TRBV5-4 and TRBJ2-5, is ETGVTQSPTHLIKTRGQQVTLRCSSQSGHNTVSWYQQALGQGPQFIFQYYREEENGRGNFPPRFSGLQFPNYSSELNVNALELDDSALYLCASSSTGQGMGETQYFGPGTRLLVL.

The chain links TRBV20-1 to TRBJ1-1, with a tentative D call TRBD1 (5 bases). Germline assignment: CDR1 DFQATT and CDR2 SNEGSKA (reference sequence). This CDR3 comprises 11 residues. In DNA form, the CDR3 reads TGCAGGGCTCTGGGGGGCACTGAAGCTTTCTTT. Translating it yields CRALGGTEAFF.

This clone was recorded only once. The gene calls are TRBV30 and TRBJ1-2; possible D gene TRBD1, 5 bases. The germline gives CDR1 GTSNPN, CDR2 SVGIG (reference sequence). V was cut by 5 bases and J by 3 bases, with 19 bases left in between. The CDR3 is made up of 15 amino acids. The CDR3 sequence: CAWLSLDITYYGYTF. CDR3 DNA sequence: TGTGCCTGGTTATCATTGGACATCACTTACTATGGCTACACCTTC. Full variable domain (remainder filled in from reference TRBV30 and TRBJ1-2): SQTIHQWPATLVQPVGSPLSLECTVEGTSNPNLYWYRQAAGRGLQLLFYSVGIGQISSEVPQNLSASRPQDRQFILSSKKLLLSDSGFYLCAWLSLDITYYGYTFGSGTRLTVV.

This chain links TRBV7-3 with TRBJ1-2; 10 bases fit TRBD1. The ends lost 2 bases at V and 7 bases at J; junction bases unmatched: 4. Germline values: CDR1 SGHTA, CDR2 FQGTGA. The CDR3 is made up of 14 amino acids. The DNA of the CDR3 is TGTGCCAGCAGCTTAGCCGGGACAGGGGTTGGCTACACCTTC. Amino acids: CASSLAGTGVGYTF. The full variable domain, completed using reference TRBV7-3 and TRBJ1-2, is GAGVSQTPSNKVTEKGKYVELRCDPISGHTALYWYRQSLGQGPEFLIYFQGTGAADDSGLPNDRFFAVRPEGSVSTLKIQRTERGDSAVYLCASSLAGTGVGYTFGSGTRLTVV.

This chain uses TRBV5-1 with TRBJ2-1; 7 bases line up with TRBD1. Germline-derived CDR1 and CDR2 are SGHRS and YFSETQ. The trim removed 4 bases at V and 12 bases at J, leaving 16 bases unmatched. The CDR3 covers 15 residues. The CDR3 sequence: CASSSGQVSLSVQFF. CDR3 nucleotides: TGCGCCAGCAGCAGTGGACAGGTATCACTGTCGGTGCAGTTCTTC. Full variable domain (rest looked up from reference TRBV5-1 and TRBJ2-1): KAGVTQTPRYLIKTRGQQVTLSCSPISGHRSVSWYQQTPGQGLQFLFEYFSETQRNKGNFPGRFSGRQFSNSRSEMNVSTLELGDSALYLCASSSGQVSLSVQFFGPGTRLTVL.

The chain carries TRBV12-3 or TRBV12-4 and TRBJ2-5; TRBD1 or TRBD2 may be the D gene (5 bases each). Trimming cost V 3 bases and J 3 bases, with 8 bases left between them. There are 13 residues in the CDR3. The CDR3, as DNA: TGTGCCAGCAGTTTGGGGCGGGAAGAGACCCAGTACTTC. Protein product: CASSLGREETQYF.

This chain joins TRBV7-8 and TRBJ2-2, with unresolved D. Germline-derived CDR1 and CDR2 are SGHVS and FQNEAQ. V was clipped by 2 bases and J by 7 bases, with 2 bases between them. This CDR3 region has 11 residues. The CDR3 DNA sequence: TGTGCCAGCAGCTTAAACGGGGAGCTGTTTTTT. Its protein is CASSLNGELFF.

This rearrangement joins TRBV7-6 to TRBJ1-1; D is ambiguous. Deletions cut 1 base from V and 3 bases from J, with 6 bases between. The CDR3 sequence is 13 residues long. Germline V CDR1 and CDR2: SGHVS, FNYEAQ. DNA for the CDR3: TGTGCCAGCAGCTTAGGTATAGACACTGAAGCTTTCTTT. Its protein product is CASSLGIDTEAFF. Supplemented by reference TRBV7-6 and TRBJ1-1, the full variable domain reads GAGVSQSPRYKVTKRGQDVALRCDPISGHVSLYWYRQALGQGPEFLTYFNYEAQQDKSGLPNDRFSAERPEGSISTLTIQRTEQRDSAMYRCASSLGIDTEAFFGQGTRLTVV.

This chain connects TRBV6-6 to TRBJ1-2; 9 bases fit TRBD1. This CDR3 has 17 residues. The germline V gene encodes CDR1 MNHNY and CDR2 SVGAGI (reference sequence). V shed 6 bases and J 0 bases; nucleotides not matched to a gene: 11. The CDR3 DNA follows: TGTGCCAGCAGCCGAAAAACAGGGGGCGGGGCTAACTATGGCTACACCTTC. Translated: CASSRKTGGGANYGYTF.